Sequencing of this TCR beta chain was carried out in a study of coeliac disease. Across the study: Coeliac patients had active, refractory type I, or gluten-free-diet-controlled disease. Without high-resolution HLA typing, biased TRBV7-2 usage was examined as a proof of principle.

Comments on this clone: Antigen: not known.

This CDR3 region has 14 residues. Trimming cost V 4 bases and J 9 bases, with 19 bases left between them. The V gene's germline CDR1 is SGHDN and CDR2 FVKESK. Regarding the study as a whole: Of coeliac lamina propria samples, 9 of 18 held published gliadin-specific TRB sequences, versus 1 of 6 controls. TRB repertoires were largely private, with most amino acid sequences found in only one sample.

Sequencing used immunoSEQ multiplex PCR; TCRdb keeps in-frame clones, though not all of them. The repertoire includes 4,000 to 5,500 clones, around 67% of them detected once, and 5.5% to 7.5% sits in the top ten. V and J are TRBV14 and TRBJ2-7, with D possibly matching TRBD1 (6 bases). This clonotype was obtained from a young man with celiac disease on a gluten-free diet. The sequencing sample was made of lymphocytes from the gut lamina propria. Written as DNA, the CDR3 is TGTGCCAGCAGCCCGGGGACAACGGCAGGCCGGCAGTACTTC. Translation: CASSPGTTAGRQYF.